These T cell receptor beta chains were read from a single sample in a study of blood T cell repertoires in COVID-19. TCRdb keeps only in-frame clones here, not all; method: immunoSEQ multiplex PCR. The sample contains approximately 200,000 clones, about 90% of which appear only once. The specimen was PBMCs or T cells enriched from blood (not recorded which). Receptors were obtained from a man younger than 45 who had recovered from COVID-19. CDR3s include the opening cysteine and the closing phenylalanine or tryptophan.

v_call: TRBV6-2/TRBV6-3; j_call: TRBJ2-7; cdr3_aa: CASSFAGTRGPGASYEQYF
v_call: TRBV10-3; j_call: TRBJ2-7; cdr3_aa: CAIKSGYEQYF
v_call: TRBV29-1; j_call: TRBJ1-2; cdr3_aa: CSVEHPGGAYGYTF
v_call: TRBV14; j_call: TRBJ1-2; cdr3_aa: CASSQSGRMGQDYGYTF
v_call: TRBV6-5; j_call: TRBJ1-2; cdr3_aa: CASSYRTGLYGYTF
v_call: TRBV7-6; j_call: TRBJ1-1; cdr3_aa: CASSQLSKNTEAFF
v_call: TRBV7-9; j_call: TRBJ2-5; cdr3_aa: CASSSALRETQYF
v_call: TRBV4-2; j_call: TRBJ1-2; cdr3_aa: CASSQVGRGGQGYGYTF
v_call: TRBV6-5; j_call: TRBJ2-7; cdr3_aa: CASRRGTSGYYEQYF
v_call: TRBV24-1; j_call: TRBJ1-5; cdr3_aa: CATEDSYSNQPQHF
v_call: TRBV9; j_call: TRBJ2-1; cdr3_aa: CASSLAPGTSGSLTYNEQFF
v_call: TRBV6-5; j_call: TRBJ1-2; cdr3_aa: CASRGGTPNGYTF
v_call: TRBV7-9; j_call: TRBJ1-1; cdr3_aa: CASSYLQGTGNTEAFF
v_call: TRBV25-1; j_call: TRBJ2-5; cdr3_aa: CASSPAQTGGKETQYF
v_call: TRBV19; j_call: TRBJ2-3; cdr3_aa: CASSTRTSAGGSDTQYF
v_call: TRBV6-2/TRBV6-3; j_call: TRBJ1-2; cdr3_aa: CASSYTPRGYGYTF
v_call: TRBV20-1; j_call: TRBJ1-1; cdr3_aa: CRGASKAEAFF
v_call: TRBV27; j_call: TRBJ2-1; cdr3_aa: CASSLSQGWNNEQFF
v_call: TRBV7-9; j_call: TRBJ2-1; cdr3_aa: CASSLASGYSNEQFF
v_call: TRBV3-1/TRBV3-2; j_call: TRBJ2-7; cdr3_aa: CASSQEGPGTGVHEQYF
v_call: TRBV18; j_call: TRBJ1-1; cdr3_aa: CASSPRAGQGAIGAFF
v_call: TRBV28; j_call: TRBJ1-5; cdr3_aa: CASSLPRQNNQPQHF
v_call: TRBV4-2; j_call: TRBJ2-7; cdr3_aa: CASSQGSDRVYEQYF
v_call: TRBV7-9; j_call: TRBJ2-1; cdr3_aa: CASSLDSNEQFF
v_call: TRBV6-2/TRBV6-3; j_call: TRBJ1-2; cdr3_aa: CASSYPDRGDDYGYTF
v_call: TRBV7-2; j_call: TRBJ1-2; cdr3_aa: CASSSDRASRGYTF
v_call: TRBV3-1/TRBV3-2; j_call: TRBJ1-1; cdr3_aa: CASSQGQNTEAFF
v_call: TRBV7-8; j_call: TRBJ1-1; cdr3_aa: CASSLEGGRWTEAFF
v_call: TRBV2; j_call: TRBJ1-1; cdr3_aa: CASKSPTEAFF
v_call: TRBV10-3; j_call: TRBJ2-5; cdr3_aa: CAISEHPREEETQYF
v_call: TRBV24-1; j_call: TRBJ2-1; cdr3_aa: CATSDTQGGSSYNEQFF
v_call: TRBV12-5; j_call: TRBJ2-3; cdr3_aa: CASGVSGLAGRTDTQYF
v_call: TRBV28; j_call: TRBJ2-3; cdr3_aa: CASSSPTSGRIDTQYF
v_call: TRBV25-1; j_call: TRBJ1-2; cdr3_aa: CASGQGSYGYTF
v_call: TRBV19; j_call: TRBJ2-2; cdr3_aa: CASSRTTNTGELFF
v_call: TRBV10-3; j_call: TRBJ2-7; cdr3_aa: CAISTTGGSYEQYF
v_call: TRBV29-1; j_call: TRBJ2-3; cdr3_aa: CSADRDSESTDTQYF
v_call: TRBV4-2; j_call: TRBJ2-1; cdr3_aa: CASSQGLAGNEQFF
v_call: TRBV3-1/TRBV3-2; j_call: TRBJ1-1; cdr3_aa: CASSQDGRVGAFF
v_call: TRBV2; j_call: TRBJ2-2; cdr3_aa: CASSGAITGELFF
v_call: TRBV27; j_call: TRBJ2-5; cdr3_aa: CASSRDYQETQYF
v_call: TRBV2; j_call: TRBJ1-1; cdr3_aa: CASSVRGPKEDTEAFF
v_call: TRBV11-2; j_call: TRBJ2-4; cdr3_aa: CASSLDANWASVGIQYF
v_call: TRBV27; j_call: TRBJ2-2; cdr3_aa: CASSLRPGGNTGELFF